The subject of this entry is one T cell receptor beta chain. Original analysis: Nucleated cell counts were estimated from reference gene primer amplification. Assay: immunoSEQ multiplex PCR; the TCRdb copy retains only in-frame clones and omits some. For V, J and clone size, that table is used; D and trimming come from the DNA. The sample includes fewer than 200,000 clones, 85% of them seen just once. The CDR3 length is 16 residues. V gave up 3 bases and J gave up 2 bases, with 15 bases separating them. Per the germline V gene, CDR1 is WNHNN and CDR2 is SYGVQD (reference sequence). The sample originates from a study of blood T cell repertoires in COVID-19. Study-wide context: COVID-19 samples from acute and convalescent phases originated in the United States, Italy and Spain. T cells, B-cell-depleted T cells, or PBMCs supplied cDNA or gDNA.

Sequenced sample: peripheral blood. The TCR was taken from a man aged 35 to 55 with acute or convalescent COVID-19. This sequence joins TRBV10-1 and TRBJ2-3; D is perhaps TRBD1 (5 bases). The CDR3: CASSDPASGNTDTQYF. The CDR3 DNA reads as TGCGCCAGCAGTGATCCCGCCTCAGGGAACACAGATACGCAGTATTTT.